What follows are 21 T cell receptor beta chains derived from one specimen sequenced in a study of shared clonotypes between healthy human individuals. Libraries were prepared by immunoSEQ multiplex PCR; TCRdb keeps only in-frame clonotypes and omits some of them. The data contain approximately 530,000 clones, 90% to 96% of them singletons. Sample: naive CD4+ T cells sorted from blood. As for subset: CD45RA+ positively selected. These TCRs come from a woman aged 30 to 39 in good health.

The chain recombines TRBV19 with TRBJ2-5, with D perhaps TRBD1 (6 bases). This CDR3 contains 13 residues. V was cut by 3 bases and J by 5 bases, with 10 bases left in between. The germline V gene encodes CDR1 LNHDA and CDR2 SQIVND (reference sequence). The CDR3: CASSMAGAETQYF. In nucleotides, the CDR3 is TGTGCCAGTAGTATGGCAGGGGCCGAGACCCAGTACTTC.

This chain links TRBV7-2 with TRBJ1-2, with D unclear. The CDR3 spans 13 residues. V lost 5 bases and J lost 2, with 9 bases in between. In germline, CDR1 is SGHTA, CDR2 FQGNSA. In DNA, the CDR3 is TGTGCCAGCAGCCTCGACGGAAACTATGGCTACACCTTC. Amino acids: CASSLDGNYGYTF.

The CDR3 loop is CASSPLRGYNEQFF. In nucleotides, the CDR3 is TGTGCCAGCAGTCCCTTGCGGGGATACAATGAGCAGTTCTTC. This sequence joins TRBV6-5 and TRBJ2-1, with a tentative D call TRBD2 (6 bases). Per the germline V gene, CDR1 is MNHEY and CDR2 is SVGAGI. V shed 5 bases and J shed 4 bases, with 12 bases lying between them. The CDR3 covers 14 residues.

The V and J genes are TRBV29-1 and TRBJ1-1; TRBD1 is a possible D gene (5 bases). The CDR3 has 16 amino acids. Trimming took off 2 bases at V and 1 base at J, with 17 bases between the two ends. Germline CDR1 reads SQVTM; CDR2 reads ANQGSEA. Here the CDR3 reads CSVERVQGKTNTEAFF. The CDR3 DNA follows: TGCAGCGTTGAAAGGGTCCAGGGAAAGACGAACACTGAAGCTTTCTTT.

The chain joins TRBV5-6 to TRBJ2-6, with D unresolved. V was pared by 1 base and J by 7 bases, with 12 bases between. The CDR3 runs 15 residues. Germline values: CDR1 SGHDT, CDR2 YYEEEE. CDR3 protein: CASSLPSVSANVLTF. In DNA, the CDR3 is TGTGCCAGCAGCTTGCCGTCAGTTAGCGCCAACGTCCTGACTTTC.

J is TRBJ2-5 and V is TRBV9, with D possibly matching TRBD1 (6 bases). The CDR3 runs 14 residues. Per germline, CDR1 SGDLS and CDR2 YYNGEE. V was clipped by 0 bases and J by 5 bases, with 11 bases between them. The CDR3 DNA reads TGTGCCAGCAGCGTAGGGACAGCGTGGGAGACCCAGTACTTC. It encodes CASSVGTAWETQYF.

The chain combines TRBV27 with TRBJ2-7, with TRBD1 identical over 11 bases. Germline CDR1 MNHEY, CDR2 SMNVEV (reference sequence). J lost 7 bases, V lost 4 bases, and 9 bases had no gene match. The CDR3 totals 15 residues. CDR3 coding DNA: TGTGCCAGCAGTTCGCCGGACAGGGGGCTCGGGGAGCAGTACTTC. This encodes CASSSPDRGLGEQYF.

The chain carries TRBV5-4 and TRBJ2-7; D not certain. Germline lookup yields CDR1 SGHNT and CDR2 YYREEE (reference sequence). This CDR3 has 13 amino acids. Trimming cost V 4 bases and J 6 bases, with 14 bases left between them. The CDR3 coding sequence is TGTGCCAGCAGCCAGACCCTTGAGCGCGAGCAGTACTTC. Amino acid sequence: CASSQTLEREQYF.

The rearrangement joins TRBV27 to TRBJ1-5, with D perhaps TRBD1 (5 bases). CDR1 is MNHEY, CDR2 SMNVEV, per germline (reference sequence). This CDR3 has 14 amino acids. V was clipped by 6 bases and J by 6 bases, with 15 bases between them. This CDR3 reads CASRLGVDGQPQHF. For the CDR3, the DNA is TGTGCCAGCAGGCTGGGGGTAGATGGTCAGCCCCAGCATTTT.

The V and J genes are TRBV15 and TRBJ1-5; D is unclear. Looked up from germline, CDR1 is LNHNV and CDR2 is YYDKDF (reference sequence). The length of the CDR3 is 13 residues. V shed 1 base and J shed 3 bases, with 4 bases lying between them. CDR3 coding DNA: TGTGCCACCAGCAGAGTTACCAATCAGCCCCAGCATTTT. It yields the protein CATSRVTNQPQHF.

The chain recombines TRBV6-5 with TRBJ2-1; 8 bases align to TRBD1. Germline loops: CDR1 MNHEY, CDR2 SVGAGI. There are 15 residues in the CDR3. Germline trimming cut 7 bases from V and 2 bases from J; bases unmatched to any gene: 7. The CDR3: CASTVDRGAYNEQFF. The CDR3 coding sequence is TGTGCCAGCACCGTCGACAGGGGCGCCTACAATGAGCAGTTCTTC.

The V gene is TRBV28, the J gene TRBJ1-1, with 8 bases fitting TRBD1. Trimming cost V 5 bases and J 7 bases; bases outside gene matches: 9. CDR1 and CDR2 from the germline V gene are MDHEN and SYDVKM. This CDR3 region has 14 residues. For the CDR3, the DNA is TGTGCCAGCAGTCCGGGACAGGCTCTCATTGAAGCTTTCTTT. It yields the protein CASSPGQALIEAFF.

This chain uses TRBV30 with TRBJ2-2; D remains unclear. Trimming took 0 bases from V and 7 from J, leaving 15 bases between them. The CDR3 sequence is 15 residues long. CDR1 and CDR2 from the germline V gene are GTSNPN and SVGIG (reference sequence). The chain's CDR3 is CAWSVSLVGGGELFF. The CDR3 nucleotides are TGTGCCTGGAGTGTTTCGCTAGTTGGCGGCGGGGAGCTGTTTTTT.

This chain links TRBV5-1 with TRBJ1-4; 7 bases map to TRBD1. The CDR3 is 14 residues long. Germline V gene sequence: CDR1 SGHRS, CDR2 YFSETQ. The J segment lost 8 bases and the V segment lost 4 bases, leaving 8 bases of the junction unmatched. This CDR3 reads CASSPGTVDEKLFF. For the CDR3, the DNA is TGCGCCAGCAGCCCTGGGACAGTCGACGAAAAACTGTTTTTT.

This clone has just one count. This chain links TRBV28 with TRBJ2-7; weak D call: TRBD2 (6 bases). Germline V gene sequence: CDR1 MDHEN, CDR2 SYDVKM. This CDR3 comprises 10 residues. In DNA, the CDR3 is TGTGTACGACCCGCGGGGCTGAAGTACTTC. Its protein product is CVRPAGLKYF.

CDR3 residues: CASSLYGGIRKETQYF. In nucleotides, the CDR3 is TGTGCCAGCAGTTTATATGGGGGAATACGTAAAGAGACCCAGTACTTC. J is TRBJ2-5 and V is TRBV28, with D possibly being TRBD1 or TRBD2 (5 bases each). This CDR3 contains 16 residues. CDR1 and CDR2 (germline): MDHEN, SYDVKM. V lost 1 base and J 3 bases, leaving 15 bases between the germline ends.

This chain connects TRBV2 to TRBJ2-1, with D possibly TRBD1 on 5 matching bases. The V and J ends lost 4 bases and 6 bases respectively, with 7 bases between them. CDR3 length: 12 amino acids. CDR1 SNHLY and CDR2 FYNNEI come from the germline V gene. CDR3 amino acids: CASSGDSNEQFF. The CDR3 DNA is TGTGCCAGCAGTGGAGACAGCAATGAGCAGTTCTTC.

This clone was observed a few times. The chain uses TRBV14 and TRBJ2-7; the D is unclear. Germline CDR1 is SGHDN and CDR2 is FVKESK. V was cut by 2 bases and J by 4 bases, with 6 bases left in between. The CDR3 sequence is 12 residues long. CDR3 sequence: CASSQYHYEQYF. Here the CDR3 DNA reads TGTGCCAGCAGCCAATACCATTACGAGCAGTACTTC.

This chain connects TRBV7-2 to TRBJ2-3; D gene ambiguous. Germline V gene data show CDR1 as SGHTA and CDR2 as FQGNSA. V shed 2 bases and J shed 1 base, with 13 bases lying between them. The CDR3 sequence is 16 residues long. The CDR3 DNA sequence: TGTGCCAGCAGCTTAAGGCGGATACCCGGCACAGATACGCAGTATTTT. It translates to CASSLRRIPGTDTQYF.

The chain joins TRBV7-9 to TRBJ1-6; possibly TRBD1 for D (6 bases). This CDR3 comprises 14 residues. Trimming cost V 3 bases and J 7 bases, with 10 bases left between them. Germline V gene data show CDR1 as SEHNR and CDR2 as FQNEAQ (reference sequence). CDR3 loop: CASSFGQTNSPLHF. CDR3 DNA: TGTGCCAGCAGCTTCGGACAGACAAATTCACCCCTCCACTTT.

The gene calls are TRBV7-8 and TRBJ2-7; D not resolved. This CDR3 has 15 amino acids. Germline V gives CDR1 SGHVS, CDR2 FQNEAQ. Trimming shortened V by 1 base and J by 0 bases, and 10 bases separated the two germline ends. DNA of the CDR3: TGTGCCAGCAGCTTAGGGGTTTTGTACTCCTACGAGCAGTACTTC. It translates to CASSLGVLYSYEQYF.